Below, 28 T cell receptor beta chains from the same sample are listed, as sequenced in a study of regulatory T cells in long-lasting Graves disease. HTBI primers from iRepertoire and Arm-PCR of CDR3 regions yielded the TCR beta libraries. TCRdb re-called the multiplex PCR reads with MiXCR, one entry per CDR3 protein. The sample shows hundreds of thousands of distinct CDR3 sequences, less than 20% of them seen only once. Time point given: newly diagnosed GD, antithyroid drugs for less than 3 months. From RNA extracted from PBMCs, the TCR library was made. The sample was also linked to a second study, of T cells in Graves' hyperthyroidism and ophthalmopathy.

Source: peripheral blood mononuclear cells (PBMCs), taken at new diagnosis, from a patient treated with antithyroid drugs. The receptors were gathered from a woman aged 25-40 years with Graves disease.

This clonotype was observed many times. This chain joins TRBV2 and TRBJ2-6, with 12 bases lining up with TRBD1. This CDR3 contains 18 residues. Germline CDR1 and CDR2: SNHLY and FYNNEI. Germline trimming cut 7 bases from V and 4 bases from J; bases unmatched to any gene: 11. CDR3 DNA: TGTGCCAGCACGAACCCCGGGACAGGGGGCAGAGGGGCCAACGTCCTGACTTTC. Its protein is CASTNPGTGGRGANVLTF.

This clonotype has at least ten counts. This sequence joins TRBV6-1 and TRBJ1-1; 10 nucleotides align to TRBD1. The CDR3 spans 14 residues. In germline, CDR1 is MNHNS, CDR2 SASEGT. Trimming removed 5 bases from V and 4 bases from J; junction bases left unmatched: 4. This CDR3 reads CASSQRTGGTEAFF. Written as DNA, the CDR3 is TGTGCCAGCAGTCAGAGGACAGGGGGCACTGAAGCTTTCTTT.

This clonotype has a count of ten or more. V is TRBV11-2 and J is TRBJ2-7; TRBD1 aligns across 7 bases. The CDR3 sequence is 15 residues long. Trimming cost V 1 base and J 4 bases; bases outside gene matches: 7. Germline assignment: CDR1 SGHAT and CDR2 FQNNGV. This CDR3 reads CASSLGQGGWYEQYF. In DNA, the CDR3 is TGTGCCAGCAGCTTAGGACAGGGTGGGTGGTACGAGCAGTACTTC.

At least ten counts were recorded for this clonotype. The V gene is TRBV2, the J gene TRBJ2-7; D uncertain. The V gene's germline CDR1 is SNHLY and CDR2 FYNNEI. Trimming shortened V by 6 bases and J by 2 bases, and 11 bases separated the two germline ends. The CDR3 has 13 residues. The CDR3 region is CASRGDAAYEQYF. The CDR3 DNA reads TGTGCCAGCAGGGGTGACGCCGCCTACGAGCAGTACTTC.

The sample holds many counts of this clonotype. The gene calls are TRBV28 and TRBJ1-2, with D possibly TRBD1 on 6 matching bases. Germline V lookup: CDR1 MDHEN, CDR2 SYDVKM. CDR3 size: 14 residues. Trimming left V 7 bases short and J 4 bases short, with 16 bases between. In nucleotides, the CDR3 is TGTGCCAGCACTCTCGTTGACAGGTTCTATGGCTACACCTTC. It specifies CASTLVDRFYGYTF.

The table lists this clonotype with many counts. J is TRBJ2-3 and V is TRBV6-2 or TRBV6-3; 9 nucleotides agree with TRBD2. The CDR3 covers 16 residues. Germline CDR1 reads MNHEY; CDR2 reads SVGEGT. The junction had 12 bases not matched to a gene; V was cut back by 2 bases and J by 9 bases. The chain's CDR3 is CASSYDSSGAQGTQYF. CDR3 sequence (DNA): TGTGCCAGCAGTTACGATTCTAGCGGGGCCCAAGGGACGCAGTATTTT.

This clonotype was seen repeatedly, ten times or more. The gene calls are TRBV11-2 and TRBJ2-1, with 10 bases fitting TRBD2. Germline V gene lookup returns CDR1 SGHAT and CDR2 FQNNGV. The CDR3 runs 15 residues. After removal of 0 bases from V and 7 bases from J, the junction contained 3 bases not matched to a gene. CDR3 protein: CASSLELAGGNEQFF. DNA of the CDR3: TGTGCCAGCAGCTTAGAATTAGCGGGAGGTAATGAGCAGTTCTTC. Complete variable domain (other parts from reference TRBV11-2 and TRBJ2-1): EAGVAQSPRYKIIEKRQSVAFWCNPISGHATLYWYQQILGQGPKLLIQFQNNGVVDDSQLPKDRFSAERLKGVDSTLKIQPAKLEDSAVYLCASSLELAGGNEQFFGPGTRLTVL.

This clonotype showed up many times. This chain joins TRBV6-2 or TRBV6-3 and TRBJ2-1, with 8 nucleotides matching TRBD1. With 3 bases clipped from V and 0 bases from J, the junction kept 4 bases outside the gene matches. CDR3 length equals 16 residues. Germline CDR1 is MNHEY and CDR2 is SVGEGT. In DNA, the CDR3 is TGTGCCAGCAGTTATCGACAGGGGAGCTCCTACAATGAGCAGTTCTTC. It is translated as CASSYRQGSSYNEQFF.

This clonotype was detected a few times. This chain connects TRBV7-9 to TRBJ2-3; D is undetermined. Trimming removed 5 bases from V and 5 bases from J, with 8 bases in between. The CDR3 runs 12 residues. CDR1 is SEHNR, CDR2 FQNEAQ, per germline (reference sequence). CDR3 sequence (DNA): TGTGCCAGCAGCGGCGGTCGAGATACGCAGTATTTT. This translates into CASSGGRDTQYF.

This clonotype was seen many times. This chain connects TRBV2 to TRBJ2-2; no firm D call. Germline CDR1 and CDR2: SNHLY and FYNNEI. The CDR3 is made up of 13 amino acids. Trimming removed 1 base at V and 1 base at J, with 1 base between. In nucleotides, the CDR3 is TGTGCCAGCAGTGAAGTGAACACCGGGGAGCTGTTTTTT. As protein: CASSEVNTGELFF.

This clonotype showed up many times. The V gene is TRBV3-1, the J gene TRBJ2-1; D not certain. The CDR3 sequence is 14 residues long. The V and J ends lost 0 bases and 7 bases respectively, with 10 bases between them. Per the germline V gene, CDR1 is LGHDT and CDR2 is YNNKEL (reference sequence). The CDR3 loop is CASSQELWVNEQFF. CDR3 bases: TGTGCCAGCAGCCAAGAGTTGTGGGTAAATGAGCAGTTCTTC.

This clonotype was counted a few times. It may be a read error: a sequence one base away is much more abundant. The chain has TRBV2 and TRBJ2-7; D is unclear. In germline, CDR1 is SNHLY, CDR2 FYNNEI. There are 13 residues in the CDR3. CDR3 sequence (DNA): TGTGCCCGCAGGAAGGACGGACCCTACGAGCAGTACTTC. As protein: CARRKDGPYEQYF.

Note on this clonotype: Given a much more abundant clone one base away, this may be a read error. This chain joins TRBV6-1 and TRBJ1-4; the D gene is possibly TRBD1 (6 bases). The CDR3 contains 14 residues. Trimming removed 5 bases from V and 8 bases from J, with 15 bases in between. Germline CDR1 and CDR2: MNHNS and SASEGT. This CDR3 is CASSLAGVKEKLFF. In nucleotides, the CDR3 is TGTGCCAGCAGTCTAGCAGGGGTGAAGGAAAAACTGTTTTTT.

Only one count was recorded for this clonotype. This chain connects TRBV19 to TRBJ2-7, with D possibly TRBD1 on 6 matching bases. The CDR3 has 14 residues. CDR1 is LNHDA, CDR2 SQIVND, per germline (reference sequence). V shed 4 bases and J shed 2 bases, with 12 bases lying between them. The CDR3 reads CASSNQGQTYEQYF. CDR3 DNA: TGTGCCAGTAGTAACCAAGGACAGACCTACGAGCAGTACTTC.

Comments on this clonotype: A read error may be the cause here, since a much bigger clone is one base away. V is TRBV6-9 and J is TRBJ2-5; a possible D gene is TRBD1 (6 bases). Trimming removed 3 bases from V and 9 bases from J, with 20 bases in between. The CDR3 covers 15 residues. Germline CDR1 MNHGY, CDR2 SVAAGI. CDR3 coding DNA: TGTGCCAGCAGTTACTCGAACGGGGCAGGGGAGTCCCAGTACTTC. This gives the protein CASSYSNGAGESQYF.

This clonotype showed up many times. This chain uses TRBV7-2 with TRBJ1-2; D call uncertain. The CDR3 consists of 12 residues. Germline V CDR1 and CDR2: SGHTA, FQGNSA. V was clipped by 5 bases and J by 8 bases, with 12 bases between them. The CDR3 DNA reads TGTGCCAGCAGCCGCATTTCGTACGGCTACACCTTC. Translated, it gives CASSRISYGYTF.

The sample holds many counts of this clonotype. The chain joins TRBV6-1 to TRBJ1-5; D is unresolved. The germline V gene encodes CDR1 MNHNS and CDR2 SASEGT. V was trimmed by 5 bases and J by 9 bases, leaving 11 bases between them. The CDR3 has 12 amino acids. The CDR3 sequence: CASSIRHGPQHF. The CDR3 DNA follows: TGTGCCAGCAGTATTCGGCACGGGCCCCAGCATTTT.

Concerning this clonotype: A much larger clone lies a single base off, so this may be a read error. V and J are TRBV2 and TRBJ1-1; tentative D call: TRBD1 (5 bases). Germline assignment: CDR1 SNHLY and CDR2 FYNNEI. CDR3 size: 13 residues. The CDR3: CASTLSGSTGAFF. The DNA of the CDR3 is TGTGCCAGCACGCTTTCAGGGAGCACTGGAGCTTTCTTT.

Note on this clonotype: A much bigger clone sits one base away, suggesting this may be a read error. V usage is TRBV6-1 and J usage is TRBJ1-2; D is possibly TRBD1 (5 bases). The V gene's germline CDR1 is MNHNS and CDR2 SASEGT. The V end lost 0 bases, the J end lost 6 bases, and 14 bases lay between the germline ends. This CDR3 is 15 amino acids long. The CDR3 sequence: CASSEARQINHGYTF. CDR3 sequence (DNA): TGTGCCAGCAGTGAAGCGCGACAGATAAACCATGGCTACACCTTC.

This clonotype came up a few times. This chain connects TRBV28 to TRBJ1-5; possibly TRBD1 for D (5 bases). V was cut by 6 bases and J by 3 bases, with 12 bases left in between. The CDR3 has 14 amino acids. Germline lookup yields CDR1 MDHEN and CDR2 SYDVKM. In nucleotides, the CDR3 is TGTGCCAGCAGCCAAGGGGCAGTCAATCAGCCCCAGCATTTT. This sequence encodes CASSQGAVNQPQHF.

In this sample, this clonotype turned up a few times. The chain couples TRBV11-3 to TRBJ2-2; 8 bases map to TRBD1. CDR3 length: 16 residues. V dropped 1 base and J dropped 4; count of bases not matched to a gene: 5. Germline CDR1 SGHNT, CDR2 YENEEA. CDR3 coding DNA: TGTGCCAGCAGCTTAGCTCAGGGGGCGGTCACCGGGGAGCTGTTTTTT. It is translated as CASSLAQGAVTGELFF.

This clonotype was observed once. The V gene is TRBV11-2, the J gene TRBJ2-3; 11 positions match TRBD2. Per the germline V gene, CDR1 is SGHAT and CDR2 is FQNNGV. The CDR3 is made up of 15 amino acids. J gave up 7 bases and V 4 bases, and 7 bases lay outside the gene matches. CDR3 bases: TGTGCCAGCAGCTCGCGACTAGCGGGACGCTATACGCAGTATTTT. Its translation is CASSSRLAGRYTQYF. Full variable domain (remainder filled in from reference TRBV11-2 and TRBJ2-3): EAGVAQSPRYKIIEKRQSVAFWCNPISGHATLYWYQQILGQGPKLLIQFQNNGVVDDSQLPKDRFSAERLKGVDSTLKIQPAKLEDSAVYLCASSSRLAGRYTQYFGPGTRLTVL.

This clonotype has just a few counts. This chain joins TRBV24-1 and TRBJ1-2, with a tentative D call TRBD1 (5 bases). With 5 bases removed from V and 2 bases from J, the gap between germline ends came to 11 bases. Germline assignment: CDR1 KGHDR and CDR2 SFDVKD. The CDR3 contains 14 residues. The CDR3 here is CATSGTGPNYGYTF. In nucleotides, the CDR3 is TGTGCCACCAGTGGCACAGGTCCCAACTATGGCTACACCTTC.

The gene calls are TRBV20-1 and TRBJ2-1; 7 bases align to TRBD2. Looked up from germline, CDR1 is DFQATT and CDR2 is SNEGSKA (reference sequence). The ends lost 0 bases at V and 6 bases at J; junction bases unmatched: 8. The CDR3 totals 15 residues. The CDR3 loop reads CSARDSLAEGNEQFF. Written as DNA, the CDR3 is TGCAGTGCTAGAGATTCGCTAGCGGAGGGCAATGAGCAGTTCTTC.

The gene calls are TRBV30 and TRBJ2-1, with a tentative D call TRBD2 (5 bases). Trimming removed 3 bases at V and 8 bases at J, with 23 bases between. This CDR3 comprises 16 residues. Germline CDR1 and CDR2: GTSNPN and SVGIG (reference sequence). The CDR3 protein is CAWSDNPGFSMDEQFF. The CDR3 nucleotides are TGTGCCTGGAGCGATAACCCGGGGTTTAGCATGGATGAGCAGTTCTTC.

The rearrangement links TRBV7-2 to TRBJ2-2; possibly TRBD1 for D (6 bases). The ends were cut back, 5 bases at V and 0 bases at J, with 22 bases in the middle. Looked up from germline, CDR1 is SGHTA and CDR2 is FQGNSA. The CDR3 is 19 amino acids. CDR3 sequence reads: CASSQRDKALTANTGELFF. The CDR3 DNA reads as TGTGCCAGCAGCCAACGGGACAAGGCTTTGACAGCGAACACCGGGGAGCTGTTTTTT.

With regard to this clonotype: This CDR3 fails to terminate in the conserved phenylalanine or tryptophan, so it likely reflects a read error. The gene calls are TRBV7-2 and TRBJ1-6; 8 bases align to TRBD1. The length of the CDR3 is 14 residues. In germline, CDR1 is SGHTA, CDR2 FQGNSA. J was trimmed by 14 bases and V by 2 bases; bases with no gene match: 8. The CDR3 sequence: CASSLKGTGIALHL. The CDR3 DNA follows: TGTGCCAGCAGCTTAAAAGGGACAGGCATAGCCCTCCACCTT.

This clonotype was recorded at least ten times. The CDR3 DNA sequence: TGTGCCAGCAGTTACCGCTCGGGCCTAGGACTAGATACGCAGTATTTT. Translated: CASSYRSGLGLDTQYF. The chain carries TRBV6-2 or TRBV6-3 and TRBJ2-3, with D possibly being TRBD2 (5 bases). V lost 2 bases, J lost 5 bases, and 17 bases lay in between. This CDR3 comprises 16 residues. Germline V CDR1 and CDR2: MNHEY, SVGEGT.